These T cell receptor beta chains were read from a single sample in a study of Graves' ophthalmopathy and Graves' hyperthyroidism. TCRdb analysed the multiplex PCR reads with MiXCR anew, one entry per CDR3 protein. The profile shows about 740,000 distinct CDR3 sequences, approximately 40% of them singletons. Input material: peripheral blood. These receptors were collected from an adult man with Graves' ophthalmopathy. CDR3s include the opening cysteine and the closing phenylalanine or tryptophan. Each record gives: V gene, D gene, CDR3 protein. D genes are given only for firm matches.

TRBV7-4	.	CASSYNQGRENGYTF
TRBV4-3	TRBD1	CASSQKAGVPGGDGYTF
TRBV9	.	CASSKDPVSHSPLHF
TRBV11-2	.	CASSLDVLTDHGYAF
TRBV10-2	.	CASSEPPGSSYEQYF
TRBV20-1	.	CSASGEQYF
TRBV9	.	CASSVASGGSYEQYF
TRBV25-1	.	CASSEPGPNEKLFF
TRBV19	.	CASNGGYGYTF
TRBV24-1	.	CATSDGLLSNQPQHF
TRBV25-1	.	CASVDQGSGREKLFF
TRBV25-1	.	CASSSTDGTNEKLFF
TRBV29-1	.	CSVEDRGGVAFF
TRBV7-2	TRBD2	CASSNRSGRAGELFF
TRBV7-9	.	CASSPPDRRYSGNTIYF
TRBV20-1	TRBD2	CSASRLAGGRTSYEQYF
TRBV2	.	CASKTTFSGANVLTF
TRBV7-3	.	CASSQVRTPGHTEAFF
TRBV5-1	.	CASSISEDTGELFF
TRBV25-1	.	CASSEYRWGTPGANVLTF
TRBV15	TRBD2	CATSRVRTSGTDTQYF
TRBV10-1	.	CASRGMVAETQYF
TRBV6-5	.	CASTSTGPGYEQYF
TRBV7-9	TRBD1	CASSLESGRQGADHEQYF
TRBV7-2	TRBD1	CASSFRDRGFRPSF
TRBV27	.	CASSPSGTLRLETQYF
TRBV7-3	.	CASSSGISSMPQHF
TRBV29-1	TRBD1	CSVEARDRELYGYTF
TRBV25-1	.	CASQTAYYGYTF
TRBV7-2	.	CASSPTYQGGITNEKLFF
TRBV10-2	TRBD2	CASSVAGGSSNEQFF